This TCR beta chain derives from a study of blood T cell repertoires in COVID-19. Clones were read by immunoSEQ multiplex PCR, and TCRdb kept only the in-frame ones, dropping some. The sample yields some 67,000 clones, roughly 87% seen once. V lost 2 bases and J lost 0, with 11 bases in between. The CDR3 spans 16 residues. In germline, CDR1 is KGHSH, CDR2 LQKENI. The TCR comes from a woman aged 80 or over with acute or convalescent COVID-19. The specimen was peripheral blood. The rearrangement uses TRBV18 and TRBJ1-3; D uncertain. In DNA form, the CDR3 reads TGTGCCAGCTCACCAGTGGGCCACATCTCTGGAAACACCATATATTTT. The encoded protein is CASSPVGHISGNTIYF.